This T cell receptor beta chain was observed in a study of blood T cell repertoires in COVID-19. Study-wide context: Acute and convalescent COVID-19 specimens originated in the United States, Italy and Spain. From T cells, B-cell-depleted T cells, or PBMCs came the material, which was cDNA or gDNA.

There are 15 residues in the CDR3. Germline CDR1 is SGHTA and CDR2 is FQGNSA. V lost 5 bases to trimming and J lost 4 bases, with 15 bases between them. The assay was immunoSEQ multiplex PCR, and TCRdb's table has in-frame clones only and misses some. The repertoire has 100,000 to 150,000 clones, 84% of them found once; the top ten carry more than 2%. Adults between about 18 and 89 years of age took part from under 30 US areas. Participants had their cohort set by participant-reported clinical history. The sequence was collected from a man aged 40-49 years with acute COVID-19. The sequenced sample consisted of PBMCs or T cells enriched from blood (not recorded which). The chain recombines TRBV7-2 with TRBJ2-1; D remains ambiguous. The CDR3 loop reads CASSRRLDPYNEQFF. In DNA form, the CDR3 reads TGTGCCAGCAGCCGCCGGCTAGATCCTTACAATGAGCAGTTCTTC. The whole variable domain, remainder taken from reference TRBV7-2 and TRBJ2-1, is GAGVSQSPSNKVTEKGKDVELRCDPISGHTALYWYRQSLGQGLEFLIYFQGNSAPDKSGLPSDRFSAERTGGSVSTLTIQRTQQEDSAVYLCASSRRLDPYNEQFFGPGTRLTVL.